These 26 T cell receptor beta chains were sequenced from one sample in a study of identical twins. TCRdb independently ran MiXCR on the 5' RACE reads; one entry per CDR3 protein. The data contain a few hundred thousand distinct CDR3 sequences, 8% to 11% of them singletons. Sample: memory T cells sorted from blood. Receptor source: a man aged 50 to 59 in good health.

The chain carries TRBV2 and TRBJ1-5, with 11 bases lining up with TRBD1. Per the germline V gene, CDR1 is SNHLY and CDR2 is FYNNEI. Trimming at V came to 10 bases and at J to 4 bases, leaving 9 bases not matched to a gene. This CDR3 region has 15 residues. The CDR3 DNA is TGTGCCACCCAACCGGGACAGGGGGTGAATCAGCCCCAGCATTTT. This gives the protein CATQPGQGVNQPQHF.

This clonotype showed up just a few times. The V and J genes are TRBV5-1 and TRBJ1-2; the D gene is possibly TRBD1 (6 bases). Looked up from germline, CDR1 is SGHRS and CDR2 is YFSETQ. V lost 4 bases to trimming and J lost 7 bases, with 14 bases between them. The CDR3 is 13 amino acids. CDR3 amino acids: CASSPADSGGYTF. In DNA form, the CDR3 reads TGCGCCAGCAGCCCGGCGGACAGTGGTGGCTACACCTTC.

This clonotype showed up many times. In DNA form, the CDR3 reads TGTGCCAGCTCACCAAGTCCCGGGACAGGGAATGAGCAGTTCTTC. Residues: CASSPSPGTGNEQFF. The rearrangement links TRBV18 to TRBJ2-1; TRBD1 matches at 9 bases. The CDR3 is made up of 15 amino acids. The V segment lost 2 bases and the J segment 7 bases; nucleotides outside the gene matches: 6. Germline CDR1 and CDR2: KGHSH and LQKENI. The whole variable domain, remainder taken from reference TRBV18 and TRBJ2-1, is NAGVMQNPRHLVRRRGQEARLRCSPMKGHSHVYWYRQLPEEGLKFMVYLQKENIIDESGMPKERFSAEFPKEGPSILRIQQVVRGDSAAYFCASSPSPGTGNEQFFGPGTRLTVL.

This clonotype occurred many times. This chain's CDR3 is CASSESGSSQFF. CDR3 nucleotides: TGTGCCAGCAGCGAGAGCGGGAGTAGCCAGTTCTTC. The chain links TRBV9 to TRBJ2-1, with 8 bases fitting TRBD2. J was trimmed by 13 bases and V by 3 bases; bases with no gene match: 6. Looked up from germline, CDR1 is SGDLS and CDR2 is YYNGEE. This CDR3 is built from 12 residues.

The chain is built from TRBV7-6 and TRBJ1-6, with D maybe TRBD1 (5 bases). Germline V CDR1 and CDR2: SGHVS, FNYEAQ. This CDR3 contains 16 residues. The V and J ends lost 5 bases and 5 bases respectively, with 16 bases between them. The CDR3 DNA reads as TGTGCCAGCAGCGAGGGATCGGGGGTTGATAATTCACCCCTCCACTTT. Residues: CASSEGSGVDNSPLHF. Full variable domain (remainder filled in from reference TRBV7-6 and TRBJ1-6): GAGVSQSPRYKVTKRGQDVALRCDPISGHVSLYWYRQALGQGPEFLTYFNYEAQQDKSGLPNDRFSAERPEGSISTLTIQRTEQRDSAMYRCASSEGSGVDNSPLHFGNGTRLTVT.

This clonotype was detected many times. This chain uses TRBV12-3 or TRBV12-4 with TRBJ1-5, with D unresolved. The V end lost 5 bases, the J end lost 4 bases, and 6 bases lay between the germline ends. This CDR3 is built from 12 residues. The CDR3 loop is CASSTINQPQHF. The CDR3 DNA reads as TGTGCCAGCAGTACCATAAATCAGCCCCAGCATTTT.

This clonotype was observed a few times. V gene TRBV4-2 combines with J gene TRBJ2-5, with D perhaps TRBD2 (5 bases). The CDR3 covers 14 residues. The V end was cut by 1 base, the J end by 5 bases, with 11 bases between. Germline CDR1 reads LGHNA; CDR2 reads YNFKEQ. CDR3 loop: CASSQVGAAETQYF. CDR3 DNA: TGTGCCAGCAGCCAAGTCGGAGCGGCCGAGACCCAGTACTTC.

The gene calls are TRBV4-2 and TRBJ2-1, with 8 positions matching TRBD2. This CDR3 is 18 amino acids long. Per germline, CDR1 LGHNA and CDR2 YNFKEQ. Losses at the gene ends were 5 bases for V and 5 bases for J; bases not matched to a gene: 17. The CDR3 nucleotides read TGTGCCAGCAGCGCATTTGTCGGGGGGGCGCTCGGGCACAATGAGCAGTTCTTC. It yields the protein CASSAFVGGALGHNEQFF.

This clonotype was counted at least ten times. The rearrangement uses TRBV7-6 and TRBJ2-7; 7 nucleotides align to TRBD1. Per the germline V gene, CDR1 is SGHVS and CDR2 is FNYEAQ. The trim removed 5 bases at V and 2 bases at J, leaving 3 bases unmatched. The CDR3 runs 13 residues. DNA of the CDR3: TGTGCCAGCAGCAGGGACAGAACCTACGAGCAGTACTTC. Amino acid sequence: CASSRDRTYEQYF.

This clonotype was detected ten times or more. The gene calls are TRBV7-3 and TRBJ2-1; 10 nucleotides line up with TRBD2. The germline V gene has CDR1 SGHTA and CDR2 FQGTGA. The CDR3 extends over 16 amino acids. V dropped 5 bases and J dropped 7; count of bases not matched to a gene: 11. The CDR3 protein is CASSPTSGIMLNEQFF. Written as DNA, the CDR3 is TGTGCCAGCAGCCCTACTAGCGGGATTATGTTGAATGAGCAGTTCTTC.

This clonotype was seen more than once but under ten times. The J gene is TRBJ2-1, the V gene TRBV9, with 9 bases matching TRBD1. Germline trimming cut 2 bases from V and 9 bases from J; bases unmatched to any gene: 6. Germline V lookup: CDR1 SGDLS, CDR2 YYNGEE. The CDR3 totals 14 residues. The CDR3 spells CASSVGDRESEQFF. The CDR3 DNA sequence: TGTGCCAGCAGCGTCGGGGACAGGGAAAGTGAGCAGTTCTTC.

This clonotype turned up a few times. The gene calls are TRBV10-3 and TRBJ1-5; perhaps TRBD1 as D (5 bases). The CDR3 runs to 17 residues. Germline V gene data show CDR1 as ENHRY and CDR2 as SYGVKD. V was cut by 6 bases and J by 1 base, with 19 bases left in between. This CDR3 is CAISEIGGAGSNQPQHF. The CDR3 DNA reads TGTGCCATCAGCGAAATCGGTGGGGCAGGCAGCAATCAGCCCCAGCATTTT.

The V call is TRBV19, the J call TRBJ2-3; no definite D call. This CDR3 is built from 14 residues. The germline V gene encodes CDR1 LNHDA and CDR2 SQIVND (reference sequence). The V gene lost 1 base and the J gene lost 5 bases, with 10 bases spanning the gap. The CDR3 DNA reads TGTGCCAGTAGTATAGTTGACTGGGAAGATACGCAGTATTTT. As protein: CASSIVDWEDTQYF.

At least ten counts were recorded for this clonotype. The chain has TRBV7-2 and TRBJ2-5, with D unresolved. Trimming removed 2 bases from V and 8 bases from J, with 15 bases in between. The CDR3 is 14 amino acids. CDR1 and CDR2 (germline): SGHTA, FQGNSA. For the CDR3, the DNA is TGTGCCAGCAGCTTATCCTTCTCGGGCGATACCCAGTACTTC. Its protein product is CASSLSFSGDTQYF.

This rearrangement joins TRBV6-4 to TRBJ2-2, with 11 bases lining up with TRBD1. CDR1 MRHNA and CDR2 SNTAGT come from the germline V gene. The length of the CDR3 is 17 residues. V was clipped by 5 bases and J by 5 bases; unmatched bases: 10. The CDR3 loop reads CASSRDAGTGGTGELFF. The CDR3 DNA reads TGTGCCAGCAGTCGAGATGCCGGGACAGGGGGTACCGGGGAGCTGTTTTTT.

For this clonotype: A much larger clone is a single base away; this may be a read error. The chain links TRBV20-1 to TRBJ2-1; the D gene is possibly TRBD1 (6 bases). The germline V gene encodes CDR1 DFQATT and CDR2 SNEGSKA (reference sequence). The CDR3 spans 14 residues. V shed 0 bases and J shed 6 bases, with 12 bases lying between them. CDR3 sequence (DNA): TGCAGTGCTAGAGACGGGTCAGGGGTCAATGAGCAGTTCTTC. Translating it yields CSARDGSGVNEQFF.

The V and J genes are TRBV6-1 and TRBJ1-5; weak D call: TRBD1 (6 bases). Trimming took 7 bases from V and 6 from J, leaving 19 bases between them. This CDR3 comprises 15 residues. Germline V gives CDR1 MNHNS, CDR2 SASEGT. The CDR3: CASNPGTGAGQPQHF. The DNA for the CDR3 is TGTGCCAGCAACCCGGGGACGGGGGCGGGTCAGCCCCAGCATTTT.

The table lists this clonotype with a few counts. V is TRBV19 and J is TRBJ2-1, with 13 positions matching TRBD2. V lost 5 bases and J lost 7; bases outside the gene matches: 5. CDR1 LNHDA and CDR2 SQIVND come from the germline V gene (reference sequence). This CDR3 contains 15 residues. The CDR3 coding sequence is TGTGCCAGTAGTGCAGGACTAGCGGGGGAAAATGAGCAGTTCTTC. This gives the protein CASSAGLAGENEQFF.

This clonotype was recorded many times. This chain links TRBV11-1 with TRBJ2-2; 14 bases match TRBD2. Germline V CDR1 and CDR2: SGHAT, FQDESV (reference sequence). With V trimmed by 5 bases and J by 5 bases, 10 bases remained unmatched. The length of the CDR3 is 18 residues. DNA for the CDR3: TGTGCCAGCAGCAACTCGGGACTAGCGGGAGTTGCGACCGGGGAGCTGTTTTTT. Residues: CASSNSGLAGVATGELFF.

This clonotype was recorded at least ten times. The chain couples TRBV19 to TRBJ2-4; no definite D call. Trimming left V 7 bases short and J 8 bases short, with 15 bases between. CDR3 length equals 13 residues. Per germline, CDR1 LNHDA and CDR2 SQIVND (reference sequence). The CDR3, as DNA: TGTGCCAGTACCCCAGGTTGGACGGACATTCAGTACTTC. Protein product: CASTPGWTDIQYF.

The V gene is TRBV5-1, the J gene TRBJ1-1; 8 bases fit TRBD1. This CDR3 contains 15 residues. The V and J ends lost 3 bases and 6 bases, in that order; junction bases with no gene match: 10. Germline loops: CDR1 SGHRS, CDR2 YFSETQ. The CDR3 DNA sequence: TGCGCCAGCAGCTCCTTCGGACAGGGATCGGCTGAAGCTTTCTTT. Protein product: CASSSFGQGSAEAFF.

This clonotype was seen many times. The CDR3 is CASSPRMWLYF. In DNA form, the CDR3 reads TGTGCCAGCAGCCCCCGGATGTGGCTGTACTTC. This chain joins TRBV6-2 or TRBV6-3 and TRBJ2-7; D gene unclear. Germline V gives CDR1 MNHEY, CDR2 SVGEGT. This CDR3 comprises 11 residues. Trimming pared 6 bases from V and 12 bases from J, leaving 15 bases between.

This clonotype was counted between two and nine times. J is TRBJ2-4 and V is TRBV5-1, with D possibly TRBD2 on 5 matching bases. This CDR3 is built from 16 residues. The germline V gene has CDR1 SGHRS and CDR2 YFSETQ. Trimming stripped 0 bases from V and 0 bases from J, with 10 bases between. CDR3 DNA: TGCGCCAGCAGCTTGGGGCAGGAGGTAGCCAAAAACATTCAGTACTTC. Translating gives CASSLGQEVAKNIQYF.

This clonotype was recorded many times. The rearrangement joins TRBV12-3 or TRBV12-4 to TRBJ2-7, with TRBD2 identical over 12 bases. The CDR3 spans 15 residues. The ends lost 7 bases at V and 2 bases at J; junction bases unmatched: 6. The CDR3 sequence: CASTPGLAGTYEQYF. In DNA form, the CDR3 reads TGTGCCAGCACCCCTGGACTAGCGGGAACCTACGAGCAGTACTTC.

This clonotype was picked up many times. The chain joins TRBV5-6 to TRBJ2-1; tentatively, D is TRBD2 (6 bases). CDR1 is SGHDT, CDR2 YYEEEE, per germline. The CDR3 contains 15 residues. Between the trimmed V and J ends, which lost 0 bases and 4 bases, there was a span of 11 bases. The CDR3 reads CASSLEGAGYNEQFF. CDR3 DNA sequence: TGTGCCAGCAGCTTGGAAGGTGCGGGGTACAATGAGCAGTTCTTC.

Many counts were recorded for this clonotype. The chain couples TRBV29-1 to TRBJ2-1; 8 bases agree with TRBD2. This CDR3 has 13 residues. The V gene's germline CDR1 is SQVTM and CDR2 ANQGSEA. V lost 2 bases, J lost 9 bases, and 6 bases stayed unmatched. The CDR3 region has the DNA TGCAGCGTTGAAAGTAGCGGGATGAGTGAGCAGTTCTTC. Translated: CSVESSGMSEQFF.